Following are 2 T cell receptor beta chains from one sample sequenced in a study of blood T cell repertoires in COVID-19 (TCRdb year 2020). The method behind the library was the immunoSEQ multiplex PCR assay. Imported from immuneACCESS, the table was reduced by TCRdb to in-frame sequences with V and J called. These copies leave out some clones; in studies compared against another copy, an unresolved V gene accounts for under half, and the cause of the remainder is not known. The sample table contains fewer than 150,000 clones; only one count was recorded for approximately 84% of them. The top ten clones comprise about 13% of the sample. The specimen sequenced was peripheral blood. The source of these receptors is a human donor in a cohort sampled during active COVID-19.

The CDR3 coding sequence is TGTGCCAGCGTGAGGGCGGGCGGGACTGAAGCTTTCTTT. It encodes CASVRAGGTEAFF. This chain joins TRBV3-1 (or the pseudogene TRBV3-2) and TRBJ1-1; D call uncertain. V was pared by 8 bases and J by 5 bases, with 15 bases between. There are 13 residues in the CDR3. Germline CDR1 reads LGHDT; CDR2 reads YNNKEL (reference sequence).

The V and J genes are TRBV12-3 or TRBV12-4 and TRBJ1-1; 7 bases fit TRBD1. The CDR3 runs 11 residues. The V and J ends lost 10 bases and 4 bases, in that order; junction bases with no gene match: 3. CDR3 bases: TGTGCCACCCGACAGGGCACTGAAGCTTTCTTT. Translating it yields CATRQGTEAFF.